One and the same sample provided the 20 T cell receptor beta chains below, sequenced in a study of chemoradiotherapy in HPV16-positive cancers. Measured with immunoSEQ multiplex PCR; TCRdb has only the in-frame clones, and not every one. The sample includes roughly 24,000 clones, 80% to 95% of them seen just once. The material sequenced was blood, taken from a patient who underwent chemoradiotherapy. The receptor source for this set is a human donor with HPV-associated anogenital cancer.

The chain recombines TRBV7-8 with TRBJ2-1; 7 nucleotides align to TRBD1. There are 15 residues in the CDR3. The ends lost 5 bases at V and 3 bases at J; junction bases unmatched: 7. Germline CDR1 and CDR2: SGHVS and FQNEAQ. The CDR3 sequence: CASSPRQGNYNEQFF. In DNA form, the CDR3 reads TGTGCCAGCAGCCCCCGACAGGGTAACTACAATGAGCAGTTCTTC.

This clone has just one count. This chain connects TRBV28 to TRBJ1-1, with 9 bases that match TRBD1. With 6 bases clipped from V and 5 bases from J, the junction kept 4 bases outside the gene matches. Germline V gene data show CDR1 as MDHEN and CDR2 as SYDVKM. The CDR3 runs to 13 residues. DNA for the CDR3: TGTGCCAGCAGAGGGACAGGGTGGACTGAAGCTTTCTTT. It specifies CASRGTGWTEAFF.

V and J are TRBV19 and TRBJ1-3; D ambiguous. The CDR3 has 13 residues. Germline CDR1 LNHDA, CDR2 SQIVND (reference sequence). V was shortened by 4 bases and J by 0 bases, with 4 bases between the two germline ends. The CDR3, as DNA: TGTGCCAGTAGTAAGGACTCTGGAAACACCATATATTTT. This encodes CASSKDSGNTIYF.

The chain has TRBV5-5 and TRBJ1-3; 8 positions match TRBD1. Trimming took 4 bases from V and 2 from J; bases not matched to a gene: 5. CDR1 SGHKS and CDR2 YYEKEE come from the germline V gene (reference sequence). The CDR3 runs 15 residues. Written as DNA, the CDR3 is TGTGCCAGCAGCCATCCGACAGGGGCTGGAAACACCATATATTTT. This gives the protein CASSHPTGAGNTIYF.

The V call is TRBV7-2, the J call TRBJ2-1; D is perhaps TRBD2 (7 bases). The CDR3 contains 14 residues. Trimming pared 5 bases from V and 8 bases from J, leaving 16 bases between. Germline V CDR1 and CDR2: SGHTA, FQGNSA. CDR3 loop: CASSPNRAGDEQFF. For the CDR3, the DNA is TGTGCCAGCAGCCCGAACAGGGCGGGGGATGAGCAGTTCTTC. The whole variable domain, remainder taken from reference TRBV7-2 and TRBJ2-1, is GAGVSQSPSNKVTEKGKDVELRCDPISGHTALYWYRQSLGQGLEFLIYFQGNSAPDKSGLPSDRFSAERTGGSVSTLTIQRTQQEDSAVYLCASSPNRAGDEQFFGPGTRLTVL.

The chain links TRBV11-2 to TRBJ2-3; D is ambiguous. V lost 6 bases, J lost 3 bases, and 16 bases lay in between. This CDR3 comprises 15 residues. Germline V gene data show CDR1 as SGHAT and CDR2 as FQNNGV. The CDR3 protein is CASSYDAGPTDTQYF. CDR3 nucleotides: TGTGCCAGCAGTTATGATGCTGGGCCGACAGATACGCAGTATTTT.

The CDR3 DNA reads as TGTGCCAGCACGCCGGGAGGGGACACAGATACGCAGTATTTT. This gives the protein CASTPGGDTDTQYF. The rearrangement uses TRBV28 and TRBJ2-3, with TRBD2 identical over 8 bases. Per germline, CDR1 MDHEN and CDR2 SYDVKM. V dropped 7 bases and J dropped 2; count of bases not matched to a gene: 5. The CDR3 sequence is 14 residues long. The variable domain in full, with the rest retrieved from reference TRBV28 and TRBJ2-3, is DVKVTQSSRYLVKRTGEKVFLECVQDMDHENMFWYRQDPGLGLRLIYFSYDVKMKEKGDIPEGYSVSREKKERFSLILESASTNQTSMYLCASTPGGDTDTQYFGPGTRLTVL.

The chain uses TRBV7-6 and TRBJ1-1, with a possible D match to TRBD1 (5 bases). The CDR3 is 16 residues long. V lost 1 base and J 0 bases, leaving 12 bases between the germline ends. Germline V gives CDR1 SGHVS, CDR2 FNYEAQ. The CDR3 sequence is CASSLVEGSMNTEAFF. The CDR3 nucleotides read TGTGCCAGCAGCTTAGTGGAGGGGTCCATGAACACTGAAGCTTTCTTT.

V gene TRBV6-6 combines with J gene TRBJ1-1; the D gene is possibly TRBD1 (5 bases). V lost 2 bases to trimming and J lost 5 bases, with 12 bases between them. This CDR3 comprises 14 residues. Per germline, CDR1 MNHNY and CDR2 SVGAGI (reference sequence). The CDR3 region is CASSYMRAGTEAFF. In nucleotides, the CDR3 is TGTGCCAGCAGTTACATGAGGGCAGGGACTGAAGCTTTCTTT.

This chain joins TRBV7-9 and TRBJ1-3; TRBD1 might be the D (5 bases). Trimming removed 1 base at V and 4 bases at J, with 14 bases between. CDR1 SEHNR and CDR2 FQNEAQ come from the germline V gene (reference sequence). This CDR3 spans 16 amino acids. In nucleotides, the CDR3 is TGTGCCAGCAGCTTAGAAGCAGGGTTTGGCGGAAACACCATATATTTT. As protein: CASSLEAGFGGNTIYF.

A note on this clone: Germline and junction disagree at one end, which may indicate a read error. The rearrangement links TRBV7-7 to TRBJ1-1; D gene uncertain. This CDR3 has 13 residues. Germline V gene data show CDR1 as SSHAT and CDR2 as FNYEAQ (reference sequence). The CDR3 region is CASSAIESTEAFF. Written as DNA, the CDR3 is TGTGCTAGCAGCGCGATCGAGAGCACTGAAGCTTTCTTT.

The J gene is TRBJ2-7, the V gene TRBV13, with D possibly matching TRBD1 (6 bases). Germline CDR1 is PRHDT and CDR2 is FYEKMQ (reference sequence). CDR3 length: 12 residues. V was pared by 1 base and J by 9 bases, with 10 bases between. The CDR3 sequence is CASSLEGGWQYF. The DNA for the CDR3 is TGTGCCAGCAGCTTAGAAGGGGGATGGCAGTACTTC.

The CDR3 region has the DNA TGTGCCAGCAGCGCCCTTGAATCCGTATATCAGCCCCAGCATTTT. It encodes CASSALESVYQPQHF. This chain joins TRBV2 and TRBJ1-5; D gene ambiguous. From germline, CDR1 is SNHLY and CDR2 FYNNEI. This CDR3 is 15 amino acids long. V was shortened by 6 bases and J by 5 bases, with 17 bases between the two germline ends.

The chain carries TRBV6-6 and TRBJ1-1; D uncertain. V gave up 3 bases and J gave up 0 bases, with 14 bases separating them. Germline V gene sequence: CDR1 MNHNY, CDR2 SVGAGI (reference sequence). The CDR3 spans 16 residues. The DNA for the CDR3 is TGTGCCAGCAGTTATATAGTAGTCCAAATGAACACTGAAGCTTTCTTT. Translation gives CASSYIVVQMNTEAFF.

The table lists this clone with a few counts. This chain uses TRBV19 with TRBJ2-7; the match to TRBD2 covers 11 bases. J lost 1 base, V lost 6 bases, and 5 bases had no gene match. Per the germline V gene, CDR1 is LNHDA and CDR2 is SQIVND (reference sequence). The CDR3 runs to 15 residues. The CDR3 protein is CASSALAGGSYEQYF. DNA for the CDR3: TGTGCCAGTAGCGCCCTAGCGGGAGGTTCCTACGAGCAGTACTTC.

J is TRBJ1-2 and V is TRBV6-5, with 7 bases aligning to TRBD1. Germline assignment: CDR1 MNHEY and CDR2 SVGAGI. Unmatched junction bases numbered 4, after V lost 3 bases and J lost 6 bases. The CDR3 has 13 residues. The CDR3 is CASSYRQGDGYTF. CDR3 DNA: TGTGCCAGCAGTTATAGACAGGGAGATGGCTACACCTTC.

The V call is TRBV12-5, the J call TRBJ2-2, with a possible D match to TRBD1 (6 bases). Per the germline V gene, CDR1 is LGHNT and CDR2 is FRNRAP. The CDR3 has 16 amino acids. The ends were cut back, 0 bases at V and 5 bases at J, with 13 bases in the middle. CDR3 amino acids: CASGLVLGQWTGELFF. The DNA of the CDR3 is TGTGCTAGTGGTTTGGTACTTGGACAGTGGACCGGGGAGCTGTTTTTT.

The chain joins TRBV7-8 to TRBJ2-6; the D is unclear. The V and J ends lost 2 bases and 0 bases respectively, with 17 bases between them. The CDR3 has 19 amino acids. Germline-derived CDR1 and CDR2 are SGHVS and FQNEAQ. CDR3 sequence reads: CASSLKLKSLHSGANVLTF. Written as DNA, the CDR3 is TGTGCCAGCAGCTTAAAACTAAAAAGTCTCCACTCTGGGGCCAACGTCCTGACTTTC.

The rearrangement joins TRBV7-9 to TRBJ2-1; D may match TRBD1 or TRBD2 (5 bases each). Germline lookup yields CDR1 SEHNR and CDR2 FQNEAQ (reference sequence). The CDR3 totals 13 residues. The V gene lost 5 bases and the J gene lost 3 bases, with 8 bases spanning the gap. CDR3 coding DNA: TGTGCCAGCAGCCCAGGGAGCTACAATGAGCAGTTCTTC. The encoded protein is CASSPGSYNEQFF.

The chain recombines TRBV28 with TRBJ1-1; D may be TRBD1 (5 bases). The CDR3 covers 12 residues. Germline lookup yields CDR1 MDHEN and CDR2 SYDVKM. V was cut by 7 bases and J by 11 bases, with 17 bases left in between. This CDR3 is CASTTGTLRAFF. The CDR3, as DNA: TGTGCCAGCACCACCGGGACCCTAAGGGCTTTCTTT.